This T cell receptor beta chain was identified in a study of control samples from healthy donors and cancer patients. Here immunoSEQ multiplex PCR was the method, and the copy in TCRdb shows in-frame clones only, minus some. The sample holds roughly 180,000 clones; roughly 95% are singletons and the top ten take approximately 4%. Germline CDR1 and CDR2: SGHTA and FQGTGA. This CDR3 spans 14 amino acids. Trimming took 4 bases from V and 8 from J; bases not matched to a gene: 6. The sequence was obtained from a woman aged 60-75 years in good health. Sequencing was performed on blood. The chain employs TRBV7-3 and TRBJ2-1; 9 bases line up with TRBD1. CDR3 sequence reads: CASSSQGAGDEQFF. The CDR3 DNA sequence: TGTGCCAGCAGCTCACAGGGGGCTGGGGATGAGCAGTTCTTC. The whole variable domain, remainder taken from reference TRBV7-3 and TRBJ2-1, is GAGVSQTPSNKVTEKGKYVELRCDPISGHTALYWYRQSLGQGPEFLIYFQGTGAADDSGLPNDRFFAVRPEGSVSTLKIQRTERGDSAVYLCASSSQGAGDEQFFGPGTRLTVL.